The 12 T cell receptor beta chains below come from one sample, sequenced in a study of long-term antiretroviral therapy in people with HIV. It was version v3.0 of the immunoSEQ assay that was run at survey level. Some clones are missing from TCRdb's copy, which holds only in-frame ones; the method was immunoSEQ multiplex PCR. The repertoire holds roughly 28,000 clones, with more than 80% as singletons. The sample was unsorted PBMCs, taken 5.2 years after starting antiretroviral therapy. All receptors derive from a woman aged 40-49 years with HIV.

This sequence joins TRBV5-6 and TRBJ1-6; possibly TRBD1 for D (5 bases). This CDR3 is built from 13 residues. The V gene's germline CDR1 is SGHDT and CDR2 YYEEEE. V lost 0 bases and J 8 bases, leaving 6 bases between the germline ends. The CDR3 region has the DNA TGTGCCAGCAGCTTGGGGGGGGATTCACCCCTCCACTTT. Its translation: CASSLGGDSPLHF. Variable domain in full (rest from reference TRBV5-6 and TRBJ1-6): DAGVTQSPTHLIKTRGQQVTLRCSPKSGHDTVSWYQQALGQGPQFIFQYYEEEERQRGNFPDRFSGHQFPNYSSELNVNALLLGDSALYLCASSLGGDSPLHFGNGTRLTVT.

This sequence joins TRBV5-1 and TRBJ2-3; TRBD2 might be the D (5 bases). The CDR3 spans 17 residues. V lost 2 bases and J lost 0, with 16 bases in between. Germline V gene lookup returns CDR1 SGHRS and CDR2 YFSETQ. The CDR3 sequence is CASSFARTDFSTDTQYF. The CDR3, as DNA: TGCGCCAGCAGCTTCGCCAGGACGGACTTTAGCACAGATACGCAGTATTTT.

This clone was recorded a few times. The identical CDR3 is also encoded by other nucleotide sequences in the sample. V usage is TRBV19 and J usage is TRBJ1-1; possible D gene TRBD1, 5 bases. The CDR3 is 14 amino acids. Germline lookup yields CDR1 LNHDA and CDR2 SQIVND (reference sequence). The germline V and J ends were trimmed by 1 base and 4 bases, with 10 bases remaining between them. The CDR3 coding sequence is TGTGCCAGTAGTATAGGAGGAAGGGGCACTGAAGCTTTCTTT. It specifies CASSIGGRGTEAFF.

The chain recombines TRBV5-1 with TRBJ2-7; D could derive from TRBD1 or TRBD2 (5 bases each). Between the trimmed V and J ends, which lost 0 bases and 4 bases, there was a span of 5 bases. The CDR3 totals 12 residues. In germline, CDR1 is SGHRS, CDR2 YFSETQ. The CDR3 sequence: CASSLGGYEQYF. CDR3 nucleotide sequence: TGCGCCAGCAGCTTGGGGGGGTACGAGCAGTACTTC. Based on the CDR3 plus reference TRBV5-1 and TRBJ2-7, the full variable domain is KAGVTQTPRYLIKTRGQQVTLSCSPISGHRSVSWYQQTPGQGLQFLFEYFSETQRNKGNFPGRFSGRQFSNSRSEMNVSTLELGDSALYLCASSLGGYEQYFGPGTRLTVT.

The V call is TRBV5-1, the J call TRBJ2-3; 11 positions agree with TRBD2. Unmatched junction bases numbered 1, after V lost 2 bases and J lost 2 bases. The CDR3 length is 15 residues. CDR1 is SGHRS, CDR2 YFSETQ, per germline. CDR3 nucleotide sequence: TGCGCCAGCAGCTTACTAGCGGGGGACACAGATACGCAGTATTTT. Its translation: CASSLLAGDTDTQYF.

The V call is TRBV6-5, the J call TRBJ1-6; D ambiguous. This CDR3 region has 15 residues. V lost 5 bases and J 0 bases, leaving 8 bases between the germline ends. The germline gives CDR1 MNHEY, CDR2 SVGAGI. CDR3 bases: TGTGCCAGCAGTCCGTGGAGCTCCTATAATTCACCCCTCCACTTT. It specifies CASSPWSSYNSPLHF.

The chain is built from TRBV28 and TRBJ2-3; D is possibly TRBD2 (5 bases). Trimming took off 1 base at V and 3 bases at J, with 11 bases between the two ends. CDR1 and CDR2 from the germline V gene are MDHEN and SYDVKM. This CDR3 has 15 residues. CDR3 in amino acids: CASSLSPSLTDTQYF. The CDR3 DNA reads TGTGCCAGCAGTTTATCCCCTAGCCTGACAGATACGCAGTATTTT.

This clone appeared a few times. The sample has other DNA sequences that encode this CDR3 too. The rearrangement links TRBV2 to TRBJ1-5; weak D call: TRBD1 (6 bases). The CDR3 consists of 12 residues. Looked up from germline, CDR1 is SNHLY and CDR2 is FYNNEI. V shed 4 bases and J shed 7 bases, with 8 bases lying between them. DNA for the CDR3: TGTGCCAGCAGTGTTCAGGGGCAGCCCCAGCATTTT. Translating gives CASSVQGQPQHF.

The chain has TRBV6-6 and TRBJ2-7; the D is unclear. The CDR3 spans 14 residues. Trimming took off 0 bases at V and 2 bases at J, with 8 bases between the two ends. Germline-derived CDR1 and CDR2 are MNHNY and SVGAGI (reference sequence). CDR3 region: CASSYSKSTYEQYF. The CDR3 DNA is TGTGCCAGCAGTTACTCGAAGTCTACCTACGAGCAGTACTTC.

The rearrangement joins TRBV4-1 to TRBJ1-2; 9 bases are a match to TRBD1. The V segment lost 0 bases and the J segment 4 bases; nucleotides outside the gene matches: 9. The CDR3 consists of 17 residues. Per germline, CDR1 MGHRA and CDR2 YSYEKL. The CDR3 sequence: CASSQDIGDREIYGYTF. The CDR3 nucleotides are TGCGCCAGCAGCCAAGATATTGGGGACAGGGAGATCTATGGCTACACCTTC.

The genes are TRBV7-2 and TRBJ2-7; 11 nucleotides line up with TRBD2. CDR1 and CDR2 from the germline V gene are SGHTA and FQGNSA. This CDR3 region has 15 residues. J was trimmed by 5 bases and V by 5 bases; bases with no gene match: 8. Here the CDR3 reads CASSTLAGGYNEQYF. In DNA, the CDR3 is TGTGCCAGCAGCACTTTAGCGGGGGGGTACAACGAGCAGTACTTC.

The chain has TRBV19 and TRBJ2-7; no reliable D call. CDR1 and CDR2 from the germline V gene are LNHDA and SQIVND (reference sequence). V was shortened by 3 bases and J by 3 bases, with 9 bases between the two germline ends. The CDR3 loop spans 13 amino acids. The CDR3 loop reads CASSISASYEQYF. For the CDR3, the DNA is TGTGCCAGTAGTATTTCCGCGAGCTACGAGCAGTACTTC.